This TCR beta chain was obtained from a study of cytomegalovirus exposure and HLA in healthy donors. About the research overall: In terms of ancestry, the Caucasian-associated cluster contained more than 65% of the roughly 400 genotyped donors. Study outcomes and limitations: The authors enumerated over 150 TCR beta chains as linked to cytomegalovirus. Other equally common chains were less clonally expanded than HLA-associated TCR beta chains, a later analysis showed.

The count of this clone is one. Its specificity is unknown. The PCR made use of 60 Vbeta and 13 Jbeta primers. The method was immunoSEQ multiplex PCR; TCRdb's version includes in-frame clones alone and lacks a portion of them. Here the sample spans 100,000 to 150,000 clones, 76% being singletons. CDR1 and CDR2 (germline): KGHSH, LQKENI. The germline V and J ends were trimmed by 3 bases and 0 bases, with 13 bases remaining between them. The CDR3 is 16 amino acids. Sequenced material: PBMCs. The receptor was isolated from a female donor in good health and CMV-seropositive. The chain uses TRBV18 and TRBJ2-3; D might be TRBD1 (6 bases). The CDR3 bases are TGTGCCAGCTCACCCCAGGGGTCCCTAAGCACAGATACGCAGTATTTT. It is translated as CASSPQGSLSTDTQYF.